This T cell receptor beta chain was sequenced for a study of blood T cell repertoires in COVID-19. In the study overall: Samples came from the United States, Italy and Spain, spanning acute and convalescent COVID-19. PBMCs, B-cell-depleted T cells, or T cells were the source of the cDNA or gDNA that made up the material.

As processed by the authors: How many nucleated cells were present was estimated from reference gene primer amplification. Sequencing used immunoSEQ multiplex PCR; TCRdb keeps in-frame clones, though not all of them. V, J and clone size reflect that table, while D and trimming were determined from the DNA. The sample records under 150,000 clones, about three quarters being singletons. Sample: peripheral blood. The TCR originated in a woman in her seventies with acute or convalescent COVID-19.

The CDR3 loop is CAISESPLTSNQPQHF. CDR3 DNA: TGTGCCATCAGTGAGTCGCCCCTAACCAGCAATCAGCCCCAGCATTTT. J is TRBJ1-5 and V is TRBV10-3; D is uncertain. Trimming stripped 0 bases from V and 1 base from J, with 10 bases between. The CDR3 contains 16 residues. The germline V gene encodes CDR1 ENHRY and CDR2 SYGVKD.